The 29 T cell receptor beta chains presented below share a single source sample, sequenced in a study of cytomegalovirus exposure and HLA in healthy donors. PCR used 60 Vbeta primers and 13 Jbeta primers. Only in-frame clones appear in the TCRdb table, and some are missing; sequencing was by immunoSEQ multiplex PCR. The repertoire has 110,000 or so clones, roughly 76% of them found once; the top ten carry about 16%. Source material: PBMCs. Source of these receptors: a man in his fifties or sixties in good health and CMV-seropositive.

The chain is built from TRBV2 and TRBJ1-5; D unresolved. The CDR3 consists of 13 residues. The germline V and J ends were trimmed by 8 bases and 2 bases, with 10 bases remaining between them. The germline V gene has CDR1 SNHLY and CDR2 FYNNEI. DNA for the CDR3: TGTGCCAGCCGAGGTCCGGGCAATCAGCCCCAGCATTTT. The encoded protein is CASRGPGNQPQHF.

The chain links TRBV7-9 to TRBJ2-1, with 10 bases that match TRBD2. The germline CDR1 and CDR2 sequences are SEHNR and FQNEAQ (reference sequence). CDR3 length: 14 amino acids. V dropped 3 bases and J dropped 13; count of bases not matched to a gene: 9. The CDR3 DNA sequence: TGTGCCAGCAGCTTTGGGACTAGCGAAGTCGGACAGTTCTTC. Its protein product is CASSFGTSEVGQFF. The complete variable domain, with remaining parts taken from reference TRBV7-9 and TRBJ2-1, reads DTGVSQNPRHKITKRGQNVTFRCDPISEHNRLYWYRQTLGQGPEFLTYFQNEAQLEKSRLLSDRFSAERPKGSFSTLEIQRTEQGDSAMYLCASSFGTSEVGQFFGPGTRLTVL.

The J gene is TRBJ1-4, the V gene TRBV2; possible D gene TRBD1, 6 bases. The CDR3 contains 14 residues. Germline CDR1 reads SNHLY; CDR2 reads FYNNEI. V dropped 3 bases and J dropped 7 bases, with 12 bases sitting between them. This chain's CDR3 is CASSDRTAGEKLFF. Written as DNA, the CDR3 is TGTGCCAGCAGTGACAGGACAGCAGGTGAAAAACTGTTTTTT.

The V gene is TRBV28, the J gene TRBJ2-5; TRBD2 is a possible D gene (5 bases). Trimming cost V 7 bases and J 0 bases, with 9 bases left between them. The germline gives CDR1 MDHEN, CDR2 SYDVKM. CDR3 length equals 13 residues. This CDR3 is CASTGLNQETQYF. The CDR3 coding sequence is TGTGCCAGCACCGGACTCAACCAAGAGACCCAGTACTTC.

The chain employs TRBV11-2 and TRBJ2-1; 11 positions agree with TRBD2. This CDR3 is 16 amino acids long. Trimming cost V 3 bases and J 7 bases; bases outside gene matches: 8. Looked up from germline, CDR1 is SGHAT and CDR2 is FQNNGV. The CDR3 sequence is CASSLGSGGVLNEQFF. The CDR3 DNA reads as TGTGCCAGCAGCTTGGGTAGCGGGGGGGTTTTGAATGAGCAGTTCTTC. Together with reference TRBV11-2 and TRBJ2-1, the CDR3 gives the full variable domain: EAGVAQSPRYKIIEKRQSVAFWCNPISGHATLYWYQQILGQGPKLLIQFQNNGVVDDSQLPKDRFSAERLKGVDSTLKIQPAKLEDSAVYLCASSLGSGGVLNEQFFGPGTRLTVL.

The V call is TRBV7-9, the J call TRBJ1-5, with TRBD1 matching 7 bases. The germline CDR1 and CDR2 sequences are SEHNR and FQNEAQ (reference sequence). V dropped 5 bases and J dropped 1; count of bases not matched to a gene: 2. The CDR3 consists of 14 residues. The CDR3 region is CASSPTGSNQPQHF. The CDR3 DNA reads TGTGCCAGCAGCCCGACAGGGAGCAATCAGCCCCAGCATTTT.

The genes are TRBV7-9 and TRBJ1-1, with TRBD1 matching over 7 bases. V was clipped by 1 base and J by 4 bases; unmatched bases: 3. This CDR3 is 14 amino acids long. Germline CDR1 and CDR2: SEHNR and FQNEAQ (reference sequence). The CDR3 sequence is CASSLVGGGTEAFF. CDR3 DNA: TGTGCCAGCAGCTTAGTAGGGGGCGGCACTGAAGCTTTCTTT. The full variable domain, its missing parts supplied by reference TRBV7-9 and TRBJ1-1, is DTGVSQNPRHKITKRGQNVTFRCDPISEHNRLYWYRQTLGQGPEFLTYFQNEAQLEKSRLLSDRFSAERPKGSFSTLEIQRTEQGDSAMYLCASSLVGGGTEAFFGQGTRLTVV.

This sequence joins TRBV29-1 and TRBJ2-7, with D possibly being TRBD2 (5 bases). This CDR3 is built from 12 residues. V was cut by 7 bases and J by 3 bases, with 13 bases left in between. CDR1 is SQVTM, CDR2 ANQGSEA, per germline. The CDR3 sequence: CSAKMGSYEQYF. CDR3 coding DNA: TGCAGCGCTAAGATGGGGAGCTACGAGCAGTACTTC.

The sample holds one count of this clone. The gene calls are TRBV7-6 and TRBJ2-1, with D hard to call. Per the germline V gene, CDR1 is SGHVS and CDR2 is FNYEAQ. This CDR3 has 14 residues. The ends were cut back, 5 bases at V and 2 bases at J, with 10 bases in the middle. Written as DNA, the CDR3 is TGTGCCAGCAGCCCCCCGTCCCCCTACAATGAGCAGTTCTTC. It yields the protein CASSPPSPYNEQFF.

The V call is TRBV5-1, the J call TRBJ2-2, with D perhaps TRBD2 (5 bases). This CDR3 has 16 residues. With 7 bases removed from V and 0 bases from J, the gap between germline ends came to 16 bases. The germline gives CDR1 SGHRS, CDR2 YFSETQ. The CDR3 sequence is CASLPGAAPNTGELFF. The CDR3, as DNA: TGCGCCAGCCTACCAGGAGCGGCCCCGAACACCGGGGAGCTGTTTTTT. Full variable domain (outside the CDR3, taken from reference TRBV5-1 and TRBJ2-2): KAGVTQTPRYLIKTRGQQVTLSCSPISGHRSVSWYQQTPGQGLQFLFEYFSETQRNKGNFPGRFSGRQFSNSRSEMNVSTLELGDSALYLCASLPGAAPNTGELFFGEGSRLTVL.

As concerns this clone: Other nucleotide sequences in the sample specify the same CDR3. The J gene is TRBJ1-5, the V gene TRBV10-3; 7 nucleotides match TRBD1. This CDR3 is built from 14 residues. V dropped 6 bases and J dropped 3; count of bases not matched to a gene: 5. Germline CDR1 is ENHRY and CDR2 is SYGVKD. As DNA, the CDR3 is TGTGCCATCAGCGCAGGGGGGTACAATCAGCCCCAGCATTTT. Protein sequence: CAISAGGYNQPQHF.

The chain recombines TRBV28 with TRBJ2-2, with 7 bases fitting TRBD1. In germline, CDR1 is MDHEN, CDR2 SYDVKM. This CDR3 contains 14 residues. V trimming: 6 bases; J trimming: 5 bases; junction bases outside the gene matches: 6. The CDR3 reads CASSRDRWTGELFF. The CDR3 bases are TGTGCCAGCAGCAGGGACAGATGGACCGGGGAGCTGTTTTTT. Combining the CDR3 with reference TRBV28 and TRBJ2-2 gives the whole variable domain DVKVTQSSRYLVKRTGEKVFLECVQDMDHENMFWYRQDPGLGLRLIYFSYDVKMKEKGDIPEGYSVSREKKERFSLILESASTNQTSMYLCASSRDRWTGELFFGEGSRLTVL.

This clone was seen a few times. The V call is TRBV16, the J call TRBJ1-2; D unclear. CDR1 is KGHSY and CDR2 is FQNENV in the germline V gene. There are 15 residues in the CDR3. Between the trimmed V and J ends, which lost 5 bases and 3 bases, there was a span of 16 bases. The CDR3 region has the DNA TGTGCCAGCAGCTCAGGATATCCCTCAGACTATGGCTACACCTTC. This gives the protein CASSSGYPSDYGYTF.

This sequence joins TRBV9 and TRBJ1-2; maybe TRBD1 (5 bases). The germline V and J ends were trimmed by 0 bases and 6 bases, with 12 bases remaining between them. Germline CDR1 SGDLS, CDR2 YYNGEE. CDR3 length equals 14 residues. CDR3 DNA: TGTGCCAGCAGCGTAGTGTCCAGGGTCGATGGCTACACCTTC. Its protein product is CASSVVSRVDGYTF. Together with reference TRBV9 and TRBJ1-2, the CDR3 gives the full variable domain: DSGVTQTPKHLITATGQRVTLRCSPRSGDLSVYWYQQSLDQGLQFLIQYYNGEERAKGNILERFSAQQFPDLHSELNLSSLELGDSALYFCASSVVSRVDGYTFGSGTRLTVV.

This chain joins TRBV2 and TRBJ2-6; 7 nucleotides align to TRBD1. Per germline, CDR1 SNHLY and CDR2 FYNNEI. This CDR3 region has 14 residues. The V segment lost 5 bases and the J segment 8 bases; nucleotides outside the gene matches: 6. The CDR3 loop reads CASSNRDSSNVLTF. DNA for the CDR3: TGTGCCAGCAGTAACCGGGACAGTTCCAACGTCCTGACTTTC.

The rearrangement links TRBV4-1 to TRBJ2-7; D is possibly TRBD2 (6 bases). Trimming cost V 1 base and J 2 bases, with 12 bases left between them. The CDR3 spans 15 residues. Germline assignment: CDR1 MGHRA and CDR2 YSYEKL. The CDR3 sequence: CASSQVYGRPYEQYF. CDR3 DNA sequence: TGCGCCAGCAGCCAAGTATACGGGAGACCCTACGAGCAGTACTTC.

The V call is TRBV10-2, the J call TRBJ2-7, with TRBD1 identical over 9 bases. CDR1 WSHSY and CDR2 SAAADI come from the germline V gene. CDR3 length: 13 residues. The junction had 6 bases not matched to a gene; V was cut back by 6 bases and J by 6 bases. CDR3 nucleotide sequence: TGCGCCAGCAGGGGGGACAGGGAGTCCGAGCAGTACTTC. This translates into CASRGDRESEQYF.

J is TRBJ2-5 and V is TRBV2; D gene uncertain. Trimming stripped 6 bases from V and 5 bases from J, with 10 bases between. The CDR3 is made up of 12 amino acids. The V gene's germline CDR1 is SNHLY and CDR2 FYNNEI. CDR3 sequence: CASRGGTETQYF. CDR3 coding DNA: TGTGCCAGCAGAGGCGGAACGGAGACCCAGTACTTC. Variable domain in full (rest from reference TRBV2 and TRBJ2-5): EPEVTQTPSHQVTQMGQEVILRCVPISNHLYFYWYRQILGQKVEFLVSFYNNEISEKSEIFDDQFSVERPDGSNFTLKIRSTKLEDSAMYFCASRGGTETQYFGPGTRLLVL.

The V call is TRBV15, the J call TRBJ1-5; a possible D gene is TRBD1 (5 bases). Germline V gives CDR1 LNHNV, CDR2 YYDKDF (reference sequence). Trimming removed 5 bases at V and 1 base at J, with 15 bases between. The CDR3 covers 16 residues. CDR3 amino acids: CATSPGHVGSNQPQHF. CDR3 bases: TGTGCCACCAGCCCAGGACACGTCGGGAGCAATCAGCCCCAGCATTTT.

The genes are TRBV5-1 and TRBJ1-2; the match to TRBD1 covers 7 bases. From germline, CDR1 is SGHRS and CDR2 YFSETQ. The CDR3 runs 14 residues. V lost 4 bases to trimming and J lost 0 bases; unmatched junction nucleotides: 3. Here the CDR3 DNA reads TGCGCCAGCAGCCCCGGGACAGCTAACTATGGCTACACCTTC. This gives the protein CASSPGTANYGYTF.

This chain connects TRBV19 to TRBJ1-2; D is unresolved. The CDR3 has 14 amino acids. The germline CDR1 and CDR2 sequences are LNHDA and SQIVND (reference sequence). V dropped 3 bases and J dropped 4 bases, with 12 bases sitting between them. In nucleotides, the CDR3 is TGTGCCAGTAGTATCGGGTATAACGGCTATGGCTACACCTTC. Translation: CASSIGYNGYGYTF.

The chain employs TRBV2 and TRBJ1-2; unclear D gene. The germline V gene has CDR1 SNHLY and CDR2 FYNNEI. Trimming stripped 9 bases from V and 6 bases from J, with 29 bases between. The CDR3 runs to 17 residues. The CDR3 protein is CARGRGELKSQRDGYTF. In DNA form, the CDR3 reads TGTGCCAGAGGACGGGGAGAACTAAAGTCCCAGAGGGATGGCTACACCTTC.

CDR3 DNA sequence: TGCAGCGTCACGGGGGGTGGCTGGCCGGACGAAAATCTTAATACGTACCAAGAGACCCAGTACTTC. Translation gives CSVTGGGWPDENLNTYQETQYF. This chain joins TRBV29-1 and TRBJ2-5, with TRBD2 identical over 7 bases. CDR3 length equals 22 residues. The trim removed 6 bases at V and 0 bases at J, leaving 31 bases unmatched. Germline CDR1 reads SQVTM; CDR2 reads ANQGSEA. Drawing the rest from reference TRBV29-1 and TRBJ2-5, the complete variable domain is SAVISQKPSRDICQRGTSLTIQCQVDSQVTMMFWYRQQPGQSLTLIATANQGSEATYESGFVIDKFPISRPNLTFSTLTVSNMSPEDSSIYLCSVTGGGWPDENLNTYQETQYFGPGTRLLVL.

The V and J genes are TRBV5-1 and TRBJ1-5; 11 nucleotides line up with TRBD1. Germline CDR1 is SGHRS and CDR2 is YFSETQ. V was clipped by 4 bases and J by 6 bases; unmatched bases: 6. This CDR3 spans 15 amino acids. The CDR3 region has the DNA TGCGCCAGCAGCCCCGGGACAGGGGGTACTCAGCCCCAGCATTTT. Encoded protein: CASSPGTGGTQPQHF.

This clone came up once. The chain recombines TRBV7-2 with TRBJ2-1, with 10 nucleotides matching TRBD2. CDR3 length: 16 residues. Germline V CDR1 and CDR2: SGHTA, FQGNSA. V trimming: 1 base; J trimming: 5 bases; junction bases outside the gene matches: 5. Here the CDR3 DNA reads TGTGCCAGCAGCTTAGGTATAGCGGGGGGCGACAATGAGCAGTTCTTC. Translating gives CASSLGIAGGDNEQFF.

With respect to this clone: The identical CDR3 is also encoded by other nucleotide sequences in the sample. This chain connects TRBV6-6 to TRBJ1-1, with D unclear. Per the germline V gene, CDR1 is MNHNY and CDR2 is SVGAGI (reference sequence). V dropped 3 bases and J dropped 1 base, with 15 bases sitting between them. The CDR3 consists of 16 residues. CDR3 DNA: TGTGCCAGCAGTTATTTAGTTCTTGAGGCGAACACTGAAGCTTTCTTT. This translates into CASSYLVLEANTEAFF.

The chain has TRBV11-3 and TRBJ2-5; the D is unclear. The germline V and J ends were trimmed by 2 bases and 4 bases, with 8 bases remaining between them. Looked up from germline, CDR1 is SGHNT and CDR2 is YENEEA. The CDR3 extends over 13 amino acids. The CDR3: CASSLLASETQYF. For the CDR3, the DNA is TGTGCCAGCAGCTTACTGGCCTCAGAGACCCAGTACTTC.

CDR3 sequence reads: CASRGATDTGELFF. The CDR3 DNA sequence: TGTGCCAGCAGGGGAGCGACGGACACCGGGGAGCTGTTTTTT. The chain joins TRBV4-2 to TRBJ2-2, with D tentatively TRBD2 (5 bases). CDR3 length: 14 residues. V lost 6 bases and J lost 3, with 11 bases in between. Germline V gene sequence: CDR1 LGHNA, CDR2 YNFKEQ.

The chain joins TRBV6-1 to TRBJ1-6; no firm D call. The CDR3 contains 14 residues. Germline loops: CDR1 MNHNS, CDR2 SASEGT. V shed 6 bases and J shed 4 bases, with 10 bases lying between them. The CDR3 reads CASRETVYNSPLHF. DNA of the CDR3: TGTGCCAGCAGGGAAACAGTGTATAATTCACCCCTCCACTTT.